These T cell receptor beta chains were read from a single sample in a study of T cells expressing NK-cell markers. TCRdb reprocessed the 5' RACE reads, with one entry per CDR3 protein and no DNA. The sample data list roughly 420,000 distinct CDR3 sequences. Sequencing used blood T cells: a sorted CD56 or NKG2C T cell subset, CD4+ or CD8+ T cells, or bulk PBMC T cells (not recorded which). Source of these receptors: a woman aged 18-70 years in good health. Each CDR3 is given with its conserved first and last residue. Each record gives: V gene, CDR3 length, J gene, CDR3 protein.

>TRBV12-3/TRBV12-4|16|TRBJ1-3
CASSRGRQGKGNTIYF
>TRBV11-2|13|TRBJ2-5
CASSSSVQETQYF
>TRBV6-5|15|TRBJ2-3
CASSYSDVSTDTQYF
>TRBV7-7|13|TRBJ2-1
CASSLGLAGEQFF
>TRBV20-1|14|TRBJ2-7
CSANPGTSGTEQYF
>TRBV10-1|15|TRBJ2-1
CASSTGGLGYNEQFF
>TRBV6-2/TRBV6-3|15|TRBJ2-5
CASSYSTGVKETQYF
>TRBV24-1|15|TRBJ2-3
CATSGGSGRTDTQYF
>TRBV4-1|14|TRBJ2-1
CASSPGRGYNEQFF
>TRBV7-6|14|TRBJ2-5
CASSLALGPETQYF
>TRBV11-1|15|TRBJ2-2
CASSLVTGDAGELFF
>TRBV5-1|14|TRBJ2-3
CASALALRTDTQYF
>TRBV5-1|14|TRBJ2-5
CASSITGFQETQYF
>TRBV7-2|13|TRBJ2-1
CASSPPSLNEQFF
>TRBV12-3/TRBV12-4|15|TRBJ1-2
CASSLAAGPNYGYTF
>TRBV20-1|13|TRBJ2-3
CSPPKEGADTQYF
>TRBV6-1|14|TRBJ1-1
CASSTTGVNTEAFF
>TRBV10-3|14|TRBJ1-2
CAINLGAKTSGYTF
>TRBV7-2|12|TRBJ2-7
CASSLARGEQYF
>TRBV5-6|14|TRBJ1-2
CASSSLGLNYGYTF
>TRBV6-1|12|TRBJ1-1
CASSDVGIEAFF
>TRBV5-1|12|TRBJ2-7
CASSKDSYEQYF
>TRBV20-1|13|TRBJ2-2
CSARFGGAGELFF
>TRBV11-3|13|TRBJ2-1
CASTLTRGDEQFF
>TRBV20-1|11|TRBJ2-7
CSASIAREQYF
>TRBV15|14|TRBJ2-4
CATSSPKYGNIQYF
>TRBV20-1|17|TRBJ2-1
CSARDVLLAGVLREQFF
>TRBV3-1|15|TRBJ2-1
CASSLAGGVNNEQFF
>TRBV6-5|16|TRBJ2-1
CASSYSLASGINEQFF
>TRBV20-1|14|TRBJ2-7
CSARMAGSKEWQYF
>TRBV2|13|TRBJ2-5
CATKQGRQETQYF
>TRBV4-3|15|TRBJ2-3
CASSSRGASTDTQYF
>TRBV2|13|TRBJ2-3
CASSDREADTQYF
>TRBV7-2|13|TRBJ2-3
CASSLWEGDTQYF
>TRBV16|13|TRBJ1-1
CASSFSRDTEAFF
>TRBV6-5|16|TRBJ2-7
CASSYTATGEKDEQYF
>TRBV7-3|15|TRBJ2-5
CASSLSGQGSETQYF
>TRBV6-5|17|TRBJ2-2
CASSYLGLADHTGELFF
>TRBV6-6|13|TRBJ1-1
CASSYSGGTEAFF
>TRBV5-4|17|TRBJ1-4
CASSFGTGHATNEKLFF
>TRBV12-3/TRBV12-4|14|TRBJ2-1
CASSLSGVVDEQFF
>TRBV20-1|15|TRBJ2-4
CSARDSQGAGNIQYF
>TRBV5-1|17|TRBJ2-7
CASSLAPPAGVSYEQYF
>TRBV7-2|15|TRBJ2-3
CASSLRTSHTDTQYF
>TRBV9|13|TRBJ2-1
CASSVAGNNEQFF
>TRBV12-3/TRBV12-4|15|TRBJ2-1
CASTSLGLSGPEQFF
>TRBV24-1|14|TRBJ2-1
CATSDAGTWNEQFF
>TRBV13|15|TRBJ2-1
CASSLGSDRNNEQFF
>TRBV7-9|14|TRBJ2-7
CASSHPETPYEQYF
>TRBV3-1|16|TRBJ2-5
CASRTTRGKVWETQYF
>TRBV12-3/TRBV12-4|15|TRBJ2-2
CASHLGDVVAGELFF